Listed here is a single T cell receptor (beta chain). Its antigen specificity is not known. No much larger clonotype is one base removed from it; base qualities were not supplied. For the CD8 naive samples, CD45RO-negative cells were positively selected for CCR7, yielding a CD45RA+CCR7+ population from which TemRA cells were excluded. The donors were healthy, HIV-negative adults who had no recently reported acute infections or vaccinations. Every donor was a Caucasian adult residing in Nashville, Tennessee, USA. Blood was obtained by leukapheresis, after which PBMCs were separated by Ficoll-Histopaque density gradient centrifugation and cryopreserved in liquid nitrogen vapor phase. Analytical flow cytometry was used to check the purity and quantity of every magnetically sorted T cell population. Each sorted fraction had its genomic DNA isolated and then quantified by UV absorbance on a Nanodrop 2000c.

This record comes from a study of shared clonotypes between healthy human individuals (dated by TCRdb to 2019 to 2021). In the study overall: Three men and two women, aged 18 to 49 years, made up the cohort. The study deeply sequenced blood TCR repertoires of about 5 healthy adults to estimate repertoire size and the extent of clonotype sharing between individuals. Between about 0.85 and 10 billion PBMCs per donor were obtained by leukapheresis. For each donor, CD4 naive and CD4 memory were each given three plates, CD8 naive was given two plates, and CD8 memory was given one plate. Different laboratories and diverse techniques were used to prepare libraries and sequence TCR repertoires, to increase sequencing depth and limit assay-specific biases. Summary of the overall study and its limitations: Clonotypes shared by all four sorted-subset donors showed higher generation probabilities than non-shared clonotypes. Naive subsets generally had larger estimated clonotype richness than memory subsets. The small number of donors limited the genetic and exposure-history diversity represented. About 5% of naive CD4, 3% to 3.5% of naive CD8, around 2.3% of memory CD4, and 0.35% to 0.5% of memory CD8 clonotypes were shared across several donors. Based on pairwise subsampling, the degree of clonotype sharing among donors was expected to be affected by sequencing depth. Rarefaction of sorted-subset datasets indicated incomplete sequencing despite the large sequencing depth. Sampling was restricted to blood, and TCR repertoires in tissue are likely to differ from TCR repertoires in blood.

Via the germline V gene, CDR1 is KGHSH and CDR2 LQKENI. There are 16 amino acids in the CDR3, from cysteine to phenylalanine inclusive. Only the CDR3 portion is preserved as DNA: 48 bases, with reading frame beginning at the first base. V is clipped by 0 bases and J by 4 bases, and the sequence between their germline boundaries is 10 bases long. TCR CDR3 regions were amplified from genomic DNA by multiplex PCR using the deep immunoSEQ assay. Extracted genomic DNA from each cell subset was spread evenly across all wells of several immunoSEQ 96-well plates, with each plate serving as a replicate. Each replicate PCR for sorted subsets received 150 to 250 ng genomic DNA, equal to 30,000 or so T cell genomes. The purified libraries were quantified using a Qubit 3.0 fluorometer, sized with a Bioanalyzer 2100, and then quantified again using the KAPA Library Quantification kit. Every immunoSEQ 96-well plate was sequenced on a dedicated single-read 150-cycle Illumina NextSeq 550 flow cell. Regarding the original processing steps: The immunoSEQ output contained only junctional sequences without quality scores, so filtering could not match that applied to full-length reads. To assign V/J genes and CDR3, sequences were annotated against IMGT germline references using PyIR, a Python wrapper for IgBLAST v1.9. Reads with weak V/J assignments (E-value above 1e-6), missing CDR3, stop codons, out-of-frame junctions, or ambiguous translated residues were removed. V3J clonotypes were defined as sequences sharing the same inferred V gene, J gene, and CDR3 amino acid sequence. The percentage overlap between two repertoires was calculated by dividing the number of shared unique clonotypes by the size of the smaller repertoire. Repertoire richness was assessed with RTK rarefaction, the Chao1 estimator, and Recon v2.1 estimates of unobserved clonotypes. Generation probabilities were computed with OLGA for all TCRbeta clonotypes obtained by the gDNA method from several donors. The table was pulled from immuneACCESS by TCRdb, which kept in-frame rearrangements only. Such tables lose some clones; where checked, under half of the loss comes from unresolved V genes, and the rest has no known cause. Clone size and the V and J calls come from that table; the DNA yielded D and trimming. Across this sample there are fewer than 700,000 clones, with around 95% seen only once. Approximately 0.11% of the sample lies in the top ten.

The TCR sequence derives from a woman in her twenties or thirties in good health. The sequenced material came from naive CD8+ T cells sorted from blood. The cell subset or site label here, explained by the study, means: CD45RA+CCR7+. The chain was built from TRBV18 and TRBJ2-6, with a tentative D gene TRBD1 over 5 matching bases. The nucleotides read TGTGCCAGCTCACCACCGAAGGGGCTCGGGGCCAACGTCCTGACTTTC. Its translation reads: CASSPPKGLGANVLTF.